The present T cell receptor (beta chain) was sequenced within a study of blood T cell repertoires in COVID-19 (dated by TCRdb to 2018 to 2020). Looking at the study overall: Samples covering the acute and convalescent phases of COVID-19 were provided by collaborators in the United States, Italy and Spain. The repertoires were released in a freely available public database intended as a resource for research on the immune response to SARS-CoV-2. HLA class I and class II types, where available, came from metadata supplied by the sample provider rather than from assay-based typing. A de-identified subject ID, COVID-19 status, age in years and sex were almost always included in the sample metadata. The material from the prospective study consisted of cDNA or gDNA derived from T cells, B-cell-depleted T cells, or PBMCs. The samples were drawn from the first 160 participants of the ongoing ImmuneRACE study and from about 1,200 subjects provided by 6 global collaborators. Subjects who had been exposed to COVID-19, were actively infected with it, or had recovered from it provided the deeply sampled blood TCRbeta repertoires that made up the dataset. Beyond this particular receptor, the publication reports: Clinical and demographic metadata were provided uncurated, with the amount varying by source and participant.

CDR1 and CDR2 are read off the germline V gene as MNHEY and SVGAGI. Taken from cysteine to phenylalanine, the CDR3 has 15 residues. CDR3 DNA is the only sequence kept; it has 45 bases, read in frame from the first base. V trim: 6 bases; J trim: 6 bases; unmatched bases: 6. The collaborating institutions used their own protocols to collect whole blood in K2EDTA tubes. For TCRbeta analysis, collaborators shipped samples as frozen whole blood, isolated PBMCs, or DNA extracted from either of those sample types. A note on this clone: Its cognate antigen has yet to be identified. Nothing much larger sits one base from this clone, and base qualities are not available.

TCRbeta CDR3 regions were amplified from genomic DNA by means of the immunoSEQ Assay, a bias-controlled multiplex PCR. Regarding the original processing steps: The number of nucleated cells in each sample was estimated from the amplification of reference gene primers within the assay. To quantify the absolute abundance of each unique TCRbeta CDR3 rearrangement, sequence reads were collapsed and filtered. For each sample, productive Simpson clonality was calculated as the square root of Simpson's diversity index across productive rearrangements. The immuneACCESS repertoire file appears here via TCRdb, limited to in-frame rearrangements. These files lack a portion of the clones; in checked studies, under half of the deficit traces to unresolved V genes, and the cause of the others is not known. Clone size and the V and J calls come from that table; the DNA yielded D and trimming. In all, the sample holds fewer than 250,000 clones, and roughly 86% of those were seen once. The ten largest make up about 2.5% of the sample.

The chain links TRBV6-5 with TRBJ2-3, with 13 middle bases fitting TRBD2. The sequenced sample consisted of peripheral blood. The TCR originated in a woman aged 60-70 years with acute or convalescent COVID-19. The CDR3: CASRQLAGGGDTQYF. In nucleotide form, the sequence is TGTGCCAGCAGACAACTAGCGGGAGGGGGGGATACGCAGTATTTT.